This TCR beta chain was observed in a study of blood T cell repertoires in COVID-19. Study-wide context: There were acute and convalescent COVID-19 samples, and they came from the United States, Italy and Spain.

Only in-frame clones appear in the TCRdb table, and some are missing; sequencing was by immunoSEQ multiplex PCR. The table includes about 120,000 clones, around 87% detected once. The CDR3 totals 13 residues. The germline V gene has CDR1 PRHDT and CDR2 FYEKMQ (reference sequence). Unmatched junction bases numbered 6, after V lost 7 bases and J lost 7 bases. This rearrangement joins TRBV13 to TRBJ2-1; TRBD1 matches at 8 bases. The material sequenced was peripheral blood. This sequence was found in a woman aged 65 to 85 with acute or convalescent COVID-19. CDR3 bases: TGTGCCAGCACCTGGGACAGGACAAATGAGCAGTTCTTC. Protein product: CASTWDRTNEQFF. The full variable domain, in which reference TRBV13 and TRBJ2-1 provide the parts outside the CDR3, is AAGVIQSPRHLIKEKRETATLKCYPIPRHDTVYWYQQGPGQDPQFLISFYEKMQSDKGSIPDRFSAQQFSDYHSELNMSSLELGDSALYFCASTWDRTNEQFFGPGTRLTVL.